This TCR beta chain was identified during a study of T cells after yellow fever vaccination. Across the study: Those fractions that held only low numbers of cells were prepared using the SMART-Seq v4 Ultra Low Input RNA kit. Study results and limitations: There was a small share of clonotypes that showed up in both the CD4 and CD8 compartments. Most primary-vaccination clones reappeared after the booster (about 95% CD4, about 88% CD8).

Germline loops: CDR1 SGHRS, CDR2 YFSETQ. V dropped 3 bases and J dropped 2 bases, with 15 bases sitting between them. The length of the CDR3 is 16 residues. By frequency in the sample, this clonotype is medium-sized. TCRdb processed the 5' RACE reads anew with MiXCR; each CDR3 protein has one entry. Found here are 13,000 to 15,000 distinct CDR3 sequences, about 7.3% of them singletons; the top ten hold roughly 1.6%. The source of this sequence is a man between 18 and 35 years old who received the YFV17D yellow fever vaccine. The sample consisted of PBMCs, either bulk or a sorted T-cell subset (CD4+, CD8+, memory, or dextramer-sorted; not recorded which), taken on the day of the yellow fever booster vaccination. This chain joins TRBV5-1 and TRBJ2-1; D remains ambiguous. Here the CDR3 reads CASSYTTQVAYNEQFF. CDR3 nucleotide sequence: TGCGCCAGCAGCTATACCACCCAGGTAGCCTACAATGAGCAGTTCTTC. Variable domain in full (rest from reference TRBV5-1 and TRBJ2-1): KAGVTQTPRYLIKTRGQQVTLSCSPISGHRSVSWYQQTPGQGLQFLFEYFSETQRNKGNFPGRFSGRQFSNSRSEMNVSTLELGDSALYLCASSYTTQVAYNEQFFGPGTRLTVL.